The 3 T cell receptor beta chains presented below share a single source sample, sequenced in a study of T-cell reconstitution after alpha-beta-depleted transplantation in children. Unique molecular identifiers were incorporated during preparation of the TCRbeta library. TCRdb re-called the PCR reads through MiXCR, storing one row per CDR3 protein. The data show 330,000 or so distinct CDR3 sequences, with 9.5% to 13% seen just once and 7.5% held by the top ten. Sequenced here: PBMCs, sampled before TCRalphabeta/CD19-depleted stem cell transplant. These receptor sequences come from a boy under two years old with acute myeloid leukemia, due to receive a stem cell transplant.

The table lists this clonotype with many counts. The gene calls are TRBV28 and TRBJ2-7; D is tentatively TRBD1 or TRBD2 (7 bases each). The CDR3 length is 13 residues. Trimming removed 6 bases from V and 6 bases from J, with 15 bases in between. In germline, CDR1 is MDHEN, CDR2 SYDVKM. CDR3 loop: CASRVRGGGEQYF. CDR3 DNA sequence: TGTGCCAGCAGGGTCAGGGGGGGCGGCGAGCAGTACTTC.

This clonotype was seen at least ten times. The chain employs TRBV6-5 and TRBJ2-3; D is uncertain. This CDR3 region has 12 residues. Per the germline V gene, CDR1 is MNHEY and CDR2 is SVGAGI. V shed 6 bases and J shed 5 bases, with 9 bases lying between them. The CDR3 sequence is CASRTWGDTQYF. The CDR3 DNA follows: TGTGCCAGCAGGACCTGGGGAGATACGCAGTATTTT.

This clonotype was counted ten times or more. The chain links TRBV28 to TRBJ1-2, with 8 bases that match TRBD1. Germline CDR1 is MDHEN and CDR2 is SYDVKM. The CDR3 is 11 residues long. The CDR3 protein is CETGGNYGYTF. CDR3 in DNA: TGTGAAACAGGGGGGAACTATGGCTACACCTTC.